This TCR beta chain was recovered during a study of blood T cell repertoires in COVID-19. Across the whole study: Italy, Spain and the United States were the sources of the convalescent and acute COVID-19 samples. The analysed material was cDNA or gDNA that came from T cells, B-cell-depleted T cells, or PBMCs.

Original data processing: Cell counts per sample came from amplifying reference gene primers. Assay: immunoSEQ multiplex PCR; the TCRdb copy retains only in-frame clones and omits some. V and J calls and clone size are given by that table; D and trimming were obtained from the DNA. The sample includes some 280,000 clones, 85% seen only once; the top ten take around 4.1%. This clonotype originated in a woman between 45 and 60 years old with active or convalescent COVID-19. Sequenced sample: peripheral blood.

CDR3 DNA: TGTGCCAGCAGCTTTGGTAGGTCAGAGAGGCAGAACACTGAAGCTTTCTTT. Protein product: CASSFGRSERQNTEAFF. This chain links TRBV5-6 with TRBJ1-1, with D uncertain. Trimming took 2 bases from V and 1 from J, leaving 18 bases between them. CDR1 SGHDT and CDR2 YYEEEE come from the germline V gene. The CDR3 consists of 17 residues. The full variable domain, rest sourced from reference TRBV5-6 and TRBJ1-1, is DAGVTQSPTHLIKTRGQQVTLRCSPKSGHDTVSWYQQALGQGPQFIFQYYEEEERQRGNFPDRFSGHQFPNYSSELNVNALLLGDSALYLCASSFGRSERQNTEAFFGQGTRLTVV.